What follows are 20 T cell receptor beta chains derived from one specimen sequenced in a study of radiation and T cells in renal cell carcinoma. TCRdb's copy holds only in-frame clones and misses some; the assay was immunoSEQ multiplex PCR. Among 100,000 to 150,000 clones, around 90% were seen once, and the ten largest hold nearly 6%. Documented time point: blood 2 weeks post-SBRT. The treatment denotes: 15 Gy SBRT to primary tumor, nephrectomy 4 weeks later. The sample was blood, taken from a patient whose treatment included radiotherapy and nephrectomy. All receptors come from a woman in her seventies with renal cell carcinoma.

CDR3 amino acids: CASSHRTLGNTIYF. The DNA of the CDR3 is TGTGCCAGCAGCCATCGGACACTCGGAAACACCATATATTTT. The chain is built from TRBV7-2 and TRBJ1-3; weak D call: TRBD1 (5 bases). Per germline, CDR1 SGHTA and CDR2 FQGNSA. V shed 5 bases and J shed 4 bases, with 12 bases lying between them. The CDR3 consists of 14 residues.

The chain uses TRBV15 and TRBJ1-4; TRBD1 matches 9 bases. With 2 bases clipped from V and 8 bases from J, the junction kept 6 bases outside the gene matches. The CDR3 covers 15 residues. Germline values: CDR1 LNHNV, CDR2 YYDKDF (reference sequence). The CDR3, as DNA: TGTGCCACCAGCAGAAACACAGGGGGCGGAGAAAAACTGTTTTTT. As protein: CATSRNTGGGEKLFF.

This chain's CDR3 is CASTRSANEKLFF. The CDR3 nucleotides are TGTGCCAGCACGCGGAGCGCGAATGAAAAACTGTTTTTT. The V gene is TRBV27, the J gene TRBJ1-4; no definite D call. Germline CDR1 reads MNHEY; CDR2 reads SMNVEV (reference sequence). V lost 7 bases, J lost 5 bases, and 11 bases lay in between. This CDR3 region has 13 residues.

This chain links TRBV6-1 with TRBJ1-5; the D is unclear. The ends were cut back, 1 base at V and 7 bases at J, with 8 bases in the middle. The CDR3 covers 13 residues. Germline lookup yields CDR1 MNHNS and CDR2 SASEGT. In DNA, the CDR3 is TGTGCCAGCAGTGAAGGGGTGAGGCAGCCCCAGCATTTT. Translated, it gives CASSEGVRQPQHF.

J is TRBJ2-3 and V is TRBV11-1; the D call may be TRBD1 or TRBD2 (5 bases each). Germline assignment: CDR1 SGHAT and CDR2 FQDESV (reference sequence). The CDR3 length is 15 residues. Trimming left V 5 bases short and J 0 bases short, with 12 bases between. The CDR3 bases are TGTGCCAGCAGCCGGGACGGGCCAAGCACAGATACGCAGTATTTT. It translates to CASSRDGPSTDTQYF. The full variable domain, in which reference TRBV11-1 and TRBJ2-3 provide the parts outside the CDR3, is EAEVAQSPRYKITEKSQAVAFWCDPISGHATLYWYRQILGQGPELLVQFQDESVVDDSQLPKDRFSAERLKGVDSTLKIQPAELGDSAMYLCASSRDGPSTDTQYFGPGTRLTVL.

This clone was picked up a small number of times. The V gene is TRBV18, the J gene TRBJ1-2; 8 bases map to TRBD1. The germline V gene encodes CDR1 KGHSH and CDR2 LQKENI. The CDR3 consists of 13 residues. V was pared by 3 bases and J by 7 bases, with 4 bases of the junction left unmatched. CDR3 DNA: TGTGCCAGCTCACCGGACAGGGTCGGTGGCTACACCTTC. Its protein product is CASSPDRVGGYTF.

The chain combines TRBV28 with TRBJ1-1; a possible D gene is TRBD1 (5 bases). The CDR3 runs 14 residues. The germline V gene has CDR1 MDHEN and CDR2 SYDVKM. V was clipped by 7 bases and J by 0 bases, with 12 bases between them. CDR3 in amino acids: CASTLTAMNTEAFF. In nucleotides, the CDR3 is TGTGCCAGCACCCTGACAGCAATGAACACTGAAGCTTTCTTT. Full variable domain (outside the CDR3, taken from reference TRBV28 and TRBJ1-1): DVKVTQSSRYLVKRTGEKVFLECVQDMDHENMFWYRQDPGLGLRLIYFSYDVKMKEKGDIPEGYSVSREKKERFSLILESASTNQTSMYLCASTLTAMNTEAFFGQGTRLTVV.

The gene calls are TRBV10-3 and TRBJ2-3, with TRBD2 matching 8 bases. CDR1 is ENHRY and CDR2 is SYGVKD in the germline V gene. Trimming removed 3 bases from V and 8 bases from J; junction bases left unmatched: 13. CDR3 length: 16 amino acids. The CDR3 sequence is CAISEGGSGAPGTQYF. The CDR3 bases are TGTGCCATCAGTGAAGGGGGTAGCGGGGCTCCCGGTACGCAGTATTTT.

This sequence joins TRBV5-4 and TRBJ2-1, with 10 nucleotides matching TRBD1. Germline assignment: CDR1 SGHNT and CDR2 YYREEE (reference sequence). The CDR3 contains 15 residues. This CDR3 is CATRGGQGSYNEQFF. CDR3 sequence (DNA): TGTGCTACCAGAGGGGGACAGGGGTCCTACAATGAGCAGTTCTTC.

In DNA, the CDR3 is TGTGCCAGCAGCCCCCATGCCGGGACAGGGGGTGGTGCTGGGGCCAACGTCCTGACTTTC. Translating it yields CASSPHAGTGGGAGANVLTF. The rearrangement links TRBV9 to TRBJ2-6; 11 positions agree with TRBD1. The CDR3 runs to 20 residues. The V gene end was trimmed by 4 bases and the J gene end by 2 bases; junction bases not matched to a gene: 14. Per germline, CDR1 SGDLS and CDR2 YYNGEE.

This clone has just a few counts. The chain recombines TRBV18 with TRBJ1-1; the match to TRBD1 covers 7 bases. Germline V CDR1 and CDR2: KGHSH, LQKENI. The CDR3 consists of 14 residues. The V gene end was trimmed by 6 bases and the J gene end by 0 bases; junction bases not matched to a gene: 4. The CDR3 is CASSRQGVNTEAFF. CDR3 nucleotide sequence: TGTGCCAGCTCTCGACAGGGAGTGAACACTGAAGCTTTCTTT. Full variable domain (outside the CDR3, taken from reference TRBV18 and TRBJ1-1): NAGVMQNPRHLVRRRGQEARLRCSPMKGHSHVYWYRQLPEEGLKFMVYLQKENIIDESGMPKERFSAEFPKEGPSILRIQQVVRGDSAAYFCASSRQGVNTEAFFGQGTRLTVV.

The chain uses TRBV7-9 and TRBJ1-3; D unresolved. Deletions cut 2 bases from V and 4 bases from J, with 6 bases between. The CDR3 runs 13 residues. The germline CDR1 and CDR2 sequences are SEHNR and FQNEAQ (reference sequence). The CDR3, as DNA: TGTGCCAGCAGCTTATCTCACGGAAACACCATATATTTT. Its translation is CASSLSHGNTIYF.

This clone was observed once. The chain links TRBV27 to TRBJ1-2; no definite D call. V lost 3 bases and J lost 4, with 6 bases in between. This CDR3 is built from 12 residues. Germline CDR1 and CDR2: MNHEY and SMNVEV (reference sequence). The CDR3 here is CASSFLGYGYTF. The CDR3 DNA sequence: TGTGCCAGCAGTTTCCTGGGCTATGGCTACACCTTC.

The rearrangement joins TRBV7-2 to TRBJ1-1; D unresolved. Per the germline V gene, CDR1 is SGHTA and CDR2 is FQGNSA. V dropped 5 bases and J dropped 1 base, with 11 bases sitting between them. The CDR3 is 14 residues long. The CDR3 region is CASSRGRRNTEAFF. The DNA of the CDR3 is TGTGCCAGCAGCCGAGGTAGAAGGAACACTGAAGCTTTCTTT.

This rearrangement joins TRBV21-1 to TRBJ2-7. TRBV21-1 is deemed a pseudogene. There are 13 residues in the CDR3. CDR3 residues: CASSKEGSSEQYF. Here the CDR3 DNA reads TGTGCCAGCAGCAAAGAGGGATCGTCCGAGCAGTACTTC.

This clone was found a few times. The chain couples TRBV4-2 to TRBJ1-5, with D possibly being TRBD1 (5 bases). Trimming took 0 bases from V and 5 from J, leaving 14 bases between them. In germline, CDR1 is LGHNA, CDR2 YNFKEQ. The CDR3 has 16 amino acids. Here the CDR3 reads CASSQDLGRAHQPQHF. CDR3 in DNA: TGTGCCAGCAGCCAAGATTTGGGCAGGGCTCATCAGCCCCAGCATTTT.

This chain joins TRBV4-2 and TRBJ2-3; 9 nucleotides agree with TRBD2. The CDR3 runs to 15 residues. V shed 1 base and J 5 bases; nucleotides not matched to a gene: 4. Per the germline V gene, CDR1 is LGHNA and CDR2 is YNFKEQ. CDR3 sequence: CASSQASGVLDTQYF. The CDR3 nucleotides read TGTGCCAGCAGCCAAGCTAGCGGGGTTTTAGATACGCAGTATTTT.

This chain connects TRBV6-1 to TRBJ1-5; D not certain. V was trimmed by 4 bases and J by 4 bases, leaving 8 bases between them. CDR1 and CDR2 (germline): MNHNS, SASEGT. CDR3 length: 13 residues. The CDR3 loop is CASSVAGNQPQHF. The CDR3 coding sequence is TGTGCCAGCAGTGTAGCAGGTAATCAGCCCCAGCATTTT.

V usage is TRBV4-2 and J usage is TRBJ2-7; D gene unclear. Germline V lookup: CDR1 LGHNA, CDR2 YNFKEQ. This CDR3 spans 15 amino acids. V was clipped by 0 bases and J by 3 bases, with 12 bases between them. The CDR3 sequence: CASSQDGNGHYEQYF. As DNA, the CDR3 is TGTGCCAGCAGCCAAGATGGAAACGGCCACTACGAGCAGTACTTC.

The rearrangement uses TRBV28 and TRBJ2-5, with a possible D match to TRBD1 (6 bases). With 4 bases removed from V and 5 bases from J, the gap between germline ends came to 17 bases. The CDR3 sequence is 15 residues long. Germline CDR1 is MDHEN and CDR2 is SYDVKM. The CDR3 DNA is TGTGCCAGCAGTTACGAAACAGGGAAATCGGAGACCCAGTACTTC. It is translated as CASSYETGKSETQYF.